The 13 T cell receptor beta chains below all came from one sample that was sequenced in a study of blood T cell repertoires in COVID-19. Sequencing was performed with immunoSEQ multiplex PCR; in TCRdb, only in-frame clones are kept and a portion is missing. The sample consists of over 85,000 clones, approximately 89% of them appearing once. Sequencing input: peripheral blood. The origin of the receptors is a human donor in a cohort sampled during active COVID-19.

This chain uses TRBV11-2 with TRBJ1-1; no reliable D call. Germline-derived CDR1 and CDR2 are SGHAT and FQNNGV. The CDR3 consists of 12 residues. V lost 1 base to trimming and J lost 6 bases, with 6 bases between them. In DNA, the CDR3 is TGTGCCAGCAGCTTAGGACGGGCTGAAGCTTTCTTT. Protein sequence: CASSLGRAEAFF.

This chain connects TRBV4-1 to TRBJ2-2, with 8 positions matching TRBD2. The V segment lost 1 base and the J segment 3 bases; nucleotides outside the gene matches: 7. This CDR3 is built from 17 residues. The V gene's germline CDR1 is MGHRA and CDR2 YSYEKL. The CDR3 loop is CASSQVQRESYTGELFF. The DNA of the CDR3 is TGCGCCAGCAGCCAAGTCCAGCGGGAGAGCTACACCGGGGAGCTGTTTTTT.

The V gene is TRBV12-3 or TRBV12-4, the J gene TRBJ1-1; no clear D. The CDR3 extends over 11 amino acids. Deletions cut 8 bases from V and 5 bases from J, with 9 bases between. CDR3 in DNA: TGTGCCAGCTCCCCAGGTACTGAAGCTTTCTTT. Protein sequence: CASSPGTEAFF.

The gene calls are TRBV7-2 and TRBJ1-3, with 7 bases that match TRBD1. In germline, CDR1 is SGHTA, CDR2 FQGNSA. This CDR3 is built from 15 residues. The ends lost 5 bases at V and 2 bases at J; junction bases unmatched: 6. CDR3 DNA sequence: TGTGCCAGCAGCCCCCAGGGGGAAGCTGGAAACACCATATATTTT. It encodes CASSPQGEAGNTIYF.

The genes are TRBV6-1 and TRBJ2-3; D is possibly TRBD2 (6 bases). Between the trimmed V and J ends, which lost 0 bases and 1 base, there was a span of 11 bases. Germline CDR1 is MNHNS and CDR2 is SASEGT. This CDR3 comprises 16 residues. The CDR3 here is CASSEAPTSGTDTQYF. The CDR3 DNA reads TGTGCCAGCAGTGAAGCTCCGACTAGTGGCACAGATACGCAGTATTTT.

This sequence joins TRBV11-2 and TRBJ2-7; tentative D call: TRBD2 (6 bases). This CDR3 is built from 14 residues. Germline V lookup: CDR1 SGHAT, CDR2 FQNNGV. V was clipped by 5 bases and J by 5 bases, with 16 bases between them. The CDR3 protein is CASSPQEGTHEQYF. As DNA, the CDR3 is TGTGCCAGCAGCCCCCAGGAGGGAACCCACGAGCAGTACTTC.

This chain uses TRBV6-5 with TRBJ2-5; D perhaps matches TRBD1 (5 bases). Germline lookup yields CDR1 MNHEY and CDR2 SVGAGI. The CDR3 has 16 residues. Trimming pared 2 bases from V and 5 bases from J, leaving 18 bases between. The CDR3: CASSYRPRVLGETQYF. In DNA, the CDR3 is TGTGCCAGCAGTTACAGGCCCAGGGTGCTTGGTGAGACCCAGTACTTC.

This sequence joins TRBV28 and TRBJ2-1; 12 bases are a match to TRBD2. V lost 7 bases and J lost 7; bases outside the gene matches: 11. CDR1 MDHEN and CDR2 SYDVKM come from the germline V gene. The CDR3 is 16 amino acids. DNA of the CDR3: TGTGCCAGCACTACGAGGACTAGCGGGATTGGGAATGAGCAGTTCTTC. It encodes CASTTRTSGIGNEQFF. The full variable domain, with the rest looked up from reference TRBV28 and TRBJ2-1, is DVKVTQSSRYLVKRTGEKVFLECVQDMDHENMFWYRQDPGLGLRLIYFSYDVKMKEKGDIPEGYSVSREKKERFSLILESASTNQTSMYLCASTTRTSGIGNEQFFGPGTRLTVL.

The chain links TRBV20-1 to TRBJ2-5; 10 bases line up with TRBD2. The germline V gene has CDR1 DFQATT and CDR2 SNEGSKA (reference sequence). This CDR3 spans 11 amino acids. This chain's CDR3 is CSSGSRETQYF. CDR3 nucleotides: TGCTCTAGCGGGAGCCGGGAGACCCAGTACTTC.

The V and J genes are TRBV7-2 and TRBJ1-1; no firm D call. Trimming pared 3 bases from V and 9 bases from J, leaving 14 bases between. In germline, CDR1 is SGHTA, CDR2 FQGNSA. This CDR3 contains 13 residues. CDR3 protein: CASSFLDSSKAFF. DNA for the CDR3: TGTGCCAGCAGCTTCCTAGACTCGTCAAAAGCTTTCTTT.

Written as DNA, the CDR3 is TGCGCCAGCGGCGGGACGGGAGCGGGAGGAGAGACCCAGTACTTC. Protein sequence: CASGGTGAGGETQYF. V usage is TRBV5-1 and J usage is TRBJ2-5, with TRBD2 matching 9 bases. The CDR3 covers 15 residues. Germline values: CDR1 SGHRS, CDR2 YFSETQ. J was trimmed by 4 bases and V by 7 bases; bases with no gene match: 11.

This chain connects TRBV5-4 to TRBJ2-3; 7 nucleotides align to TRBD1. Germline loops: CDR1 SGHNT, CDR2 YYREEE (reference sequence). J was trimmed by 1 base and V by 3 bases; bases with no gene match: 8. The CDR3 length is 16 residues. The CDR3 sequence: CASSSRFGQGTDTQYF. CDR3 bases: TGTGCCAGCAGCTCAAGATTTGGACAGGGCACAGATACGCAGTATTTT.

This chain links TRBV27 with TRBJ2-1; 9 bases are a match to TRBD2. V lost 4 bases, J lost 3 bases, and 7 bases stayed unmatched. The CDR3 sequence is 16 residues long. The germline CDR1 and CDR2 sequences are MNHEY and SMNVEV (reference sequence). The CDR3 loop reads CASSYRLAENYNEQFF. The CDR3 DNA reads as TGTGCCAGCAGTTACCGACTAGCGGAGAACTACAATGAGCAGTTCTTC.